The 17 T cell receptor beta chains below come from one sample, sequenced in a study of T-cell reconstitution after alpha-beta-depleted transplantation in children. The authors prepared the TCRbeta library with unique molecular identifiers. TCRdb passed the PCR reads through MiXCR, listing each CDR3 protein once. This sample yields roughly 350,000 distinct CDR3 sequences, of which around 15% are seen a single time; about 41% belongs to the top ten. This specimen consisted of PBMCs, mostly from graft donor cells, obtained 360 days after TCRalphabeta/CD19-depleted stem cell transplant. The receptor source for this set is a male patient aged 2-10 years who had a stem cell transplant for acute lymphoblastic leukemia, so the T cells may come from the graft donor.

The CDR3: CASSQVTFYEQYF. CDR3 bases: TGCGCCAGCAGCCAAGTGACATTTTACGAGCAGTACTTC. The chain carries TRBV4-3 and TRBJ2-7; D call uncertain. The CDR3 is 13 amino acids. Germline V gene sequence: CDR1 LGHNA, CDR2 YSLEER. The ends were cut back, 1 base at V and 4 bases at J, with 8 bases in the middle.

This clonotype turned up a few times. This rearrangement joins TRBV7-3 to TRBJ2-7; 9 bases are shared with TRBD2. The V gene's germline CDR1 is SGHTA and CDR2 FQGTGA. This CDR3 is built from 15 residues. V lost 5 bases to trimming and J lost 3 bases; unmatched junction nucleotides: 8. The CDR3 region has the DNA TGTGCCAGCAGCCAATTAGCGGGAGCCCGCTACGAGCAGTACTTC. Residues: CASSQLAGARYEQYF.

This chain connects TRBV7-6 to TRBJ2-7, with D unclear. This CDR3 contains 16 residues. V was shortened by 0 bases and J by 0 bases, with 12 bases between the two germline ends. CDR1 SGHVS and CDR2 FNYEAQ come from the germline V gene. CDR3 in DNA: TGTGCCAGCAGCTTAGCGAGAACTGCAAGCTCCTACGAGCAGTACTTC. As protein: CASSLARTASSYEQYF. Together with reference TRBV7-6 and TRBJ2-7, the CDR3 gives the full variable domain: GAGVSQSPRYKVTKRGQDVALRCDPISGHVSLYWYRQALGQGPEFLTYFNYEAQQDKSGLPNDRFSAERPEGSISTLTIQRTEQRDSAMYRCASSLARTASSYEQYFGPGTRLTVT.

Ten or more counts support this clonotype. The chain has TRBV5-5 and TRBJ2-1; tentatively, D is TRBD1 (5 bases). In germline, CDR1 is SGHKS, CDR2 YYEKEE (reference sequence). Trimming shortened V by 0 bases and J by 4 bases, and 11 bases separated the two germline ends. CDR3 length: 15 amino acids. CDR3 nucleotides: TGTGCCAGCAGCTTGGGAGACAGAGTATACAATGAGCAGTTCTTC. This translates into CASSLGDRVYNEQFF.

This clonotype was found a few times. The chain joins TRBV4-3 to TRBJ2-3; D is uncertain. CDR1 and CDR2 from the germline V gene are LGHNA and YSLEER. V lost 0 bases and J 1 base, leaving 5 bases between the germline ends. This CDR3 comprises 14 residues. CDR3 coding DNA: TGCGCCAGCAGCCAAGATACTGGCACAGATACGCAGTATTTT. This translates into CASSQDTGTDTQYF.

The rearrangement uses TRBV27 and TRBJ1-5; D unresolved. V lost 5 bases to trimming and J lost 3 bases, with 8 bases between them. Germline V gives CDR1 MNHEY, CDR2 SMNVEV (reference sequence). This CDR3 spans 13 amino acids. CDR3 in DNA: TGTGCCAGCAGTAACGCAGCCAATCAGCCCCAGCATTTT. This encodes CASSNAANQPQHF.

CDR3 in amino acids: CASSLGLFETQYF. The DNA for the CDR3 is TGTGCCAGCAGCTTAGGGCTGTTTGAGACCCAGTACTTC. The chain is built from TRBV7-9 and TRBJ2-5; D is uncertain. Germline-derived CDR1 and CDR2 are SEHNR and FQNEAQ (reference sequence). The CDR3 has 13 amino acids. The V end lost 1 base, the J end lost 5 bases, and 8 bases lay between the germline ends.

This clonotype turned up a few times. The chain is built from TRBV4-1 and TRBJ1-4; TRBD1 agrees at 10 bases. V lost 5 bases and J lost 8; bases outside the gene matches: 8. Germline lookup yields CDR1 MGHRA and CDR2 YSYEKL. This CDR3 region has 15 residues. CDR3 region: CASSLRQGAGEKLFF. CDR3 coding DNA: TGCGCCAGCAGCTTGCGACAGGGGGCGGGGGAAAAACTGTTTTTT.

There are many counts of this clonotype. The genes are TRBV3-1 and TRBJ2-1, with TRBD2 identical over 14 bases. Germline lookup yields CDR1 LGHDT and CDR2 YNNKEL (reference sequence). The ends lost 0 bases at V and 14 bases at J; junction bases unmatched: 9. This CDR3 contains 16 residues. The CDR3 DNA is TGTGCCAGCAGCCAAGATATGGGACTAGCGGGAGTGTTGAAGTTCTTC. It is translated as CASSQDMGLAGVLKFF.

The chain joins TRBV12-3 or TRBV12-4 to TRBJ1-1, with a tentative D call TRBD1 (5 bases). The CDR3 runs to 16 residues. Trimming left V 2 bases short and J 4 bases short, with 17 bases between. CDR3 sequence (DNA): TGTGCCAGCAGTTTACGCCCCGGGACGAGGGGCACTGAAGCTTTCTTT. It yields the protein CASSLRPGTRGTEAFF.

The table lists this clonotype with many counts. The chain recombines TRBV28 with TRBJ1-2; D call uncertain. This CDR3 comprises 13 residues. Germline loops: CDR1 MDHEN, CDR2 SYDVKM. Trimming took off 2 bases at V and 6 bases at J, with 10 bases between the two ends. The DNA for the CDR3 is TGTGCCAGCAGTTTAACGCAGGACGATGGCTACACCTTC. Translation: CASSLTQDDGYTF.

The chain has TRBV6-2 or TRBV6-3 and TRBJ2-1; 9 bases fit TRBD2. The germline gives CDR1 MNHEY, CDR2 SVGEGT. V shed 4 bases, J shed 12 bases, and the junction held 4 bases outside the gene matches. This CDR3 comprises 12 residues. The CDR3 region is CASSFSGRRQFF. CDR3 nucleotides: TGTGCCAGCAGTTTCAGCGGGAGGAGGCAGTTCTTC.

This clonotype appeared many times. V gene TRBV29-1 combines with J gene TRBJ2-2, with D possibly being TRBD1 (6 bases). This CDR3 has 12 amino acids. CDR1 is SQVTM, CDR2 ANQGSEA, per germline. The V and J ends lost 6 bases and 5 bases respectively, with 10 bases between them. CDR3 protein: CSVPRGTGELFF. CDR3 DNA sequence: TGCAGCGTACCCAGGGGAACCGGGGAGCTGTTTTTT.

This clonotype was counted a few times. The genes are TRBV7-9 and TRBJ2-7; 13 bases agree with TRBD2. The ends lost 5 bases at V and 3 bases at J; junction bases unmatched: 10. This CDR3 has 17 amino acids. Germline loops: CDR1 SEHNR, CDR2 FQNEAQ (reference sequence). The CDR3 DNA sequence: TGTGCCAGCAGCCACCCAGGGACTAGCGGGATCGGCTACGAGCAGTACTTC. It specifies CASSHPGTSGIGYEQYF.

J is TRBJ2-2 and V is TRBV5-1, with 7 nucleotides matching TRBD1. The ends lost 6 bases at V and 4 bases at J; junction bases unmatched: 9. CDR1 is SGHRS and CDR2 is YFSETQ in the germline V gene. The CDR3 covers 15 residues. This CDR3 is CASTMRGPVTGELFF. The CDR3 region has the DNA TGCGCCAGCACCATGAGGGGGCCGGTCACCGGGGAGCTGTTTTTT.

The rearrangement joins TRBV12-3 or TRBV12-4 to TRBJ2-4, with D maybe TRBD2 (6 bases). The ends were cut back, 4 bases at V and 1 base at J, with 17 bases in the middle. The CDR3 runs to 17 residues. CDR3 protein: CASSSTQGGMAKNIQYF. The CDR3 DNA reads as TGTGCCAGCAGTTCGACCCAAGGAGGGATGGCCAAAAACATTCAGTACTTC.

At least ten counts were recorded for this clonotype. V usage is TRBV6-5 and J usage is TRBJ2-7; perhaps TRBD1 as D (5 bases). Trimming shortened V by 2 bases and J by 0 bases, and 14 bases separated the two germline ends. Germline V CDR1 and CDR2: MNHEY, SVGAGI. The CDR3 has 16 residues. The chain's CDR3 is CASSYPQGPSSYEQYF. The DNA of the CDR3 is TGTGCCAGCAGTTACCCGCAGGGTCCCAGCTCCTACGAGCAGTACTTC.